The 14 T cell receptor beta chains reported below all come from one sample, sequenced in a study of graft-versus-host responses after intestinal transplantation. TCRdb's copy holds only in-frame clones and misses some; the assay was immunoSEQ multiplex PCR. The profile shows fewer than 90,000 clones, approximately 94% of them singletons. Antigens for these TCRs are unknown. The sequenced sample was unstimulated CD4+ T cells sorted from spleen or lymph node cells, obtained before transplant. The source is a human donor who was the organ donor for an intestinal transplant.

This clone was found a few times. V and J are TRBV2 and TRBJ1-1; a possible D gene is TRBD1 (6 bases). This CDR3 is built from 14 residues. Germline CDR1 reads SNHLY; CDR2 reads FYNNEI. The ends were cut back, 2 bases at V and 3 bases at J, with 10 bases in the middle. CDR3 region: CASSEQGLYTEAFF. The CDR3 coding sequence is TGTGCCAGCAGTGAACAGGGGCTGTACACTGAAGCTTTCTTT.

The chain employs TRBV5-1 and TRBJ2-7; TRBD1 matches at 8 bases. Germline V lookup: CDR1 SGHRS, CDR2 YFSETQ. V was clipped by 1 base and J by 7 bases; unmatched bases: 10. The CDR3 sequence is 15 residues long. The CDR3: CASSLKDREVGEQYF. The CDR3 coding sequence is TGCGCCAGCAGCTTGAAGGACAGGGAGGTCGGAGAGCAGTACTTC.

The rearrangement uses TRBV5-6 and TRBJ1-2; D gene uncertain. Trimming took 0 bases from V and 0 from J, leaving 3 bases between them. In germline, CDR1 is SGHDT, CDR2 YYEEEE. The CDR3 runs to 13 residues. CDR3 in DNA: TGTGCCAGCAGCTTGGCAGCTAACTATGGCTACACCTTC. Its protein product is CASSLAANYGYTF. The full variable domain, completed using reference TRBV5-6 and TRBJ1-2, is DAGVTQSPTHLIKTRGQQVTLRCSPKSGHDTVSWYQQALGQGPQFIFQYYEEEERQRGNFPDRFSGHQFPNYSSELNVNALLLGDSALYLCASSLAANYGYTFGSGTRLTVV.

CDR3 bases: TGTGCCAGCAGCCCCAGACAGGGTGGGGAAGCTTTCTTT. It is translated as CASSPRQGGEAFF. The chain joins TRBV11-3 to TRBJ1-1, with 7 bases identical to TRBD1. V lost 5 bases to trimming and J lost 8 bases; unmatched junction nucleotides: 8. The germline V gene has CDR1 SGHNT and CDR2 YENEEA. The CDR3 sequence is 13 residues long.

The sample holds one count of this clone. V is TRBV7-6 and J is TRBJ2-1; D perhaps matches TRBD2 (6 bases). The CDR3 covers 17 residues. The germline gives CDR1 SGHVS, CDR2 FNYEAQ. Trimming left V 5 bases short and J 2 bases short, with 19 bases between. CDR3 bases: TGTGCCAGCAGCCCATCCCCCAGCGGCGGGACCTACAATGAGCAGTTCTTC. Its protein is CASSPSPSGGTYNEQFF.

The chain is built from TRBV21-1 and TRBJ1-1. TRBV21-1 is an annotated pseudogene. The CDR3 consists of 18 residues. The CDR3 nucleotides are TGTGCCAGCAGCAAAGTCGGGACCGCGGAAGGGAAGAACACTGAAGCTTTCTTT. Its protein product is CASSKVGTAEGKNTEAFF.

This clone is a singleton in its sample. The CDR3 reads CASSFGQGATPLHF. CDR3 sequence (DNA): TGTGCCAGCAGTTTTGGACAGGGGGCTACACCCCTCCACTTT. The genes are TRBV27 and TRBJ1-6; 11 bases are shared with TRBD1. Germline lookup yields CDR1 MNHEY and CDR2 SMNVEV (reference sequence). CDR3 length equals 14 residues. With 3 bases clipped from V and 11 bases from J, the junction kept 3 bases outside the gene matches.

The rearrangement joins TRBV7-6 to TRBJ2-2; 10 bases match TRBD2. J gave up 5 bases and V 5 bases, and 2 bases lay outside the gene matches. CDR1 SGHVS and CDR2 FNYEAQ come from the germline V gene. The length of the CDR3 is 14 residues. In nucleotides, the CDR3 is TGTGCCAGCAGCGCGACTAGCGGGACCGGGGAGCTGTTTTTT. Its protein is CASSATSGTGELFF.

The sample holds one count of this clone. This chain connects TRBV7-9 to TRBJ1-2; D unclear. The germline CDR1 and CDR2 sequences are SEHNR and FQNEAQ (reference sequence). CDR3 length: 12 amino acids. V lost 3 bases and J lost 8, with 10 bases in between. The CDR3 sequence is CASSFPQGGYTF. CDR3 nucleotides: TGTGCCAGCAGCTTTCCCCAAGGGGGCTACACCTTC.

In its sample, this clone was seen a few times. The V gene is TRBV6-6, the J gene TRBJ1-2; D is ambiguous. This CDR3 spans 12 amino acids. Germline CDR1 and CDR2: MNHNY and SVGAGI (reference sequence). V was shortened by 6 bases and J by 4 bases, with 9 bases between the two germline ends. The CDR3 DNA reads as TGTGCCAGCAGCTTGAGCGCCTATGGCTACACCTTC. Its translation is CASSLSAYGYTF.

The chain couples TRBV7-2 to TRBJ2-2; D unresolved. Germline V lookup: CDR1 SGHTA, CDR2 FQGNSA. Trimming stripped 1 base from V and 2 bases from J, with 2 bases between. The CDR3 covers 13 residues. CDR3 sequence: CASSLGNTGELFF. CDR3 sequence (DNA): TGTGCCAGCAGCTTAGGTAACACCGGGGAGCTGTTTTTT.

The gene calls are TRBV5-1 and TRBJ2-7; D may match TRBD1 or TRBD2 (5 bases each). Trimming took off 3 bases at V and 1 base at J, with 8 bases between the two ends. There are 13 residues in the CDR3. Germline V gene data show CDR1 as SGHRS and CDR2 as YFSETQ. The CDR3 loop is CASSWDGSYEQYF. The CDR3 bases are TGCGCCAGCAGCTGGGACGGATCCTACGAGCAGTACTTC.

The V gene is TRBV5-1, the J gene TRBJ1-5; TRBD1 matches 9 bases. Germline assignment: CDR1 SGHRS and CDR2 YFSETQ. J lost 0 bases, V lost 6 bases, and 13 bases had no gene match. The CDR3 is 18 residues long. CDR3 region: CASKPGTGPSYSNQPQHF. CDR3 nucleotide sequence: TGCGCCAGCAAGCCCGGGACAGGGCCAAGTTATAGCAATCAGCCCCAGCATTTT.

The chain is built from TRBV7-9 and TRBJ1-4; the D is unclear. Trimming took off 4 bases at V and 4 bases at J, with 13 bases between the two ends. The germline V gene encodes CDR1 SEHNR and CDR2 FQNEAQ (reference sequence). The CDR3 extends over 15 amino acids. The CDR3 sequence is CASSSEGRGNEKLFF. The CDR3 nucleotides read TGTGCCAGCAGCTCGGAGGGTCGAGGTAATGAAAAACTGTTTTTT.